Given below is one TCR beta chain in context. The assay was immunoSEQ multiplex PCR, and TCRdb's table has in-frame clones only and misses some. The sample has 300,000 to 400,000 clones, over 80% seen once. The data were taken from a study of Ad26.COV2.S vaccination and SARS-CoV-2 variants. V shed 1 base and J shed 0 bases, with 11 bases lying between them. CDR3 length: 15 amino acids. Germline assignment: CDR1 SGHRS and CDR2 YFSETQ. Treatment noted: around 19 received Ad26.COV2.S at low or high dose, single or two shots; roughly five received placebo; per-sample allocation not given. After the first vaccine or placebo injection, samples were drawn on day 63.

Sequencing was performed on peripheral blood, taken in a trial of Ad26.COV2.S vaccine versus placebo. The TCR comes from a person between 18 and 60 years old who received the Ad26.COV2.S COVID-19 vaccine or a placebo. V usage is TRBV5-1 and J usage is TRBJ2-7; no reliable D call. CDR3 in amino acids: CASSLSISSSYEQYF. The CDR3 nucleotides read TGCGCCAGCAGCTTGTCCATCTCGAGCTCCTACGAGCAGTACTTC.